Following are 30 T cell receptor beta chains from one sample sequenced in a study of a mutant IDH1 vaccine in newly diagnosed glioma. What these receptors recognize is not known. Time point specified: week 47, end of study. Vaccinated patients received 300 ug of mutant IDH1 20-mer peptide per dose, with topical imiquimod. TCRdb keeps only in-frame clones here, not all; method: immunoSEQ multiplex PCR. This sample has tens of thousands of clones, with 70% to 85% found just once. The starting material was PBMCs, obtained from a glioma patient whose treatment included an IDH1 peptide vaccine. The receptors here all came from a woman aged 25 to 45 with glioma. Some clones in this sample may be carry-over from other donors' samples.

Written as DNA, the CDR3 is TGTGCCAGCAGCTTAGCGGGAGACAGTGCCCTTGAAAAACTGTTTTTT. Residues: CASSLAGDSALEKLFF. V gene TRBV7-6 combines with J gene TRBJ1-4, with a tentative D call TRBD1 (5 bases). Deletions cut 0 bases from V and 7 bases from J, with 15 bases between. This CDR3 has 16 residues. The germline gives CDR1 SGHVS, CDR2 FNYEAQ.

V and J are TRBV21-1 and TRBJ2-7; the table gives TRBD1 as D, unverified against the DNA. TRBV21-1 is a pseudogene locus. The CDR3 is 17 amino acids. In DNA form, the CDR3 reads TGTGCCAGCAGCAAAGAGGTGGGGGCTGGGGAAGCCTACGAGCAGTACTTC. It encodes CASSKEVGAGEAYEQYF.

In DNA form, the CDR3 reads TGTGCCAGCATCCAGGCCCAAGAGACCCAGTACTTC. Protein sequence: CASIQAQETQYF. The chain is built from TRBV2 and TRBJ2-5, with D hard to call. The V end lost 7 bases, the J end lost 1 base, and 7 bases lay between the germline ends. The CDR3 is 12 amino acids. In germline, CDR1 is SNHLY, CDR2 FYNNEI. The variable domain in full, completed from reference TRBV2 and TRBJ2-5, reads EPEVTQTPSHQVTQMGQEVILRCVPISNHLYFYWYRQILGQKVEFLVSFYNNEISEKSEIFDDQFSVERPDGSNFTLKIRSTKLEDSAMYFCASIQAQETQYFGPGTRLLVL.

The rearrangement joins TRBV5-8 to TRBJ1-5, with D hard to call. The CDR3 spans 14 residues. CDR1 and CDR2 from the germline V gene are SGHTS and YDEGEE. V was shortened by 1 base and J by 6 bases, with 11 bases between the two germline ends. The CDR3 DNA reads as TGTGCCAGCAGCTTGCTTACGAGGCTTCAGCCCCAGCATTTT. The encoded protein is CASSLLTRLQPQHF.

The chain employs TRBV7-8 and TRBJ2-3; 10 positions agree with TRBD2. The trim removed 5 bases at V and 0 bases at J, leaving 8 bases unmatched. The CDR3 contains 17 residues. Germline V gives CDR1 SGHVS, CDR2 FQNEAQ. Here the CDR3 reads CASSPGLAGESTDTQYF. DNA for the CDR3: TGTGCCAGCAGCCCGGGGCTAGCGGGAGAGAGCACAGATACGCAGTATTTT. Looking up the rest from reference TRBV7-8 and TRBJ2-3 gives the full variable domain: GAGVSQSPRYKVAKRGQDVALRCDPISGHVSLFWYQQALGQGPEFLTYFQNEAQLDKSGLPSDRFFAERPEGSVSTLKIQRTQQEDSAVYLCASSPGLAGESTDTQYFGPGTRLTVL.

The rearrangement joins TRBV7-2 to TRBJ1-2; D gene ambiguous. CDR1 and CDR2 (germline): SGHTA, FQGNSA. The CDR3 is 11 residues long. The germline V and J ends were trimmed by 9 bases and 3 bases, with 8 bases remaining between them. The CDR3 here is CASSRYYGYTF. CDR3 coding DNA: TGTGCCAGTTCTAGGTACTATGGCTACACCTTC.

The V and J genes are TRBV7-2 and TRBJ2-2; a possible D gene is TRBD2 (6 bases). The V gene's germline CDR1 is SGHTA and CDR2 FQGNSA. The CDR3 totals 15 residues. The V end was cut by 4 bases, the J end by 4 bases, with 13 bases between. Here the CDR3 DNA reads TGTGCCAGCAGCTCCCGGGACTTGGGCACCGGGGAGCTGTTTTTT. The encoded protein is CASSSRDLGTGELFF.

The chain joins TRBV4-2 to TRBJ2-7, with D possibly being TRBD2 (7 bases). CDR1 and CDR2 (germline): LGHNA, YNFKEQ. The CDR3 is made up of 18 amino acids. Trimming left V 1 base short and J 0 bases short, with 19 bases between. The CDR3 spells CASSQGLVGGANSYEQYF. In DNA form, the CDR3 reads TGTGCCAGCAGCCAAGGGTTAGTGGGGGGGGCCAACTCCTACGAGCAGTACTTC.

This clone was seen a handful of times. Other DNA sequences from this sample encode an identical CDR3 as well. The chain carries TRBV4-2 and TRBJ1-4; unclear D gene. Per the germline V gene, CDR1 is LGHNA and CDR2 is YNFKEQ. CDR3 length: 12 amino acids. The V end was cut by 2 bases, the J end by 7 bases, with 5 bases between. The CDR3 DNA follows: TGTGCCAGCAGCCAACTCGGTGAAAAACTGTTTTTT. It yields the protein CASSQLGEKLFF.

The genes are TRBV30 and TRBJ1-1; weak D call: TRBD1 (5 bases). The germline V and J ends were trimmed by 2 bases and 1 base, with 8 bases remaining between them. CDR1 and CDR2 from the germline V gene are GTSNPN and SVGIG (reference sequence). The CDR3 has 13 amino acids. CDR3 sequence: CAWSHQGNTEAFF. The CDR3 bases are TGTGCCTGGAGTCACCAGGGGAACACTGAAGCTTTCTTT.

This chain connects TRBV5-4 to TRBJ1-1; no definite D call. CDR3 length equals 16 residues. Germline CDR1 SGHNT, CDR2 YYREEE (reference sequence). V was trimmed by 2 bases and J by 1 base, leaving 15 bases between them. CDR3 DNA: TGTGCCAGCAGCTTCGGTGGAAGGGCTGGGAACACTGAAGCTTTCTTT. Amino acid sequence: CASSFGGRAGNTEAFF.

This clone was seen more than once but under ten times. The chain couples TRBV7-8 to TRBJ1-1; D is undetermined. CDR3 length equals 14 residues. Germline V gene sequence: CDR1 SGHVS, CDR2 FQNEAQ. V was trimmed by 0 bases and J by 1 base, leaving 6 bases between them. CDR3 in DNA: TGTGCCAGCAGCTTAGCGAAGCAGAACACTGAAGCTTTCTTT. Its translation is CASSLAKQNTEAFF.

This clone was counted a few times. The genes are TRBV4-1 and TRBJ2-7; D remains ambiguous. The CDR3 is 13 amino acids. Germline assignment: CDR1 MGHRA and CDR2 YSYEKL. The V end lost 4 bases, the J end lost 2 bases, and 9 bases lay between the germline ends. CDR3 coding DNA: TGCGCCAGCAGCCTCCAAGAAACCTACGAGCAGTACTTC. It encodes CASSLQETYEQYF.

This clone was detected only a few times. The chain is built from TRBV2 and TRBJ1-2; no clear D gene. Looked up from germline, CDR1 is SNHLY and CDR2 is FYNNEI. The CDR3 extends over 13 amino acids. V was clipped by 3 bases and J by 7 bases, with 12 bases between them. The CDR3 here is CASSDLGQGGYTF. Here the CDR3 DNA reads TGTGCCAGCAGTGACTTGGGTCAAGGTGGCTACACCTTC.

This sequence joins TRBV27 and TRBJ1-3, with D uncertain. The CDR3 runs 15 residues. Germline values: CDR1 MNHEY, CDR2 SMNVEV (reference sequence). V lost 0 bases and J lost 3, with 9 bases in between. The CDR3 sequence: CASSLSYAGGNTIYF. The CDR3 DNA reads TGTGCCAGCAGTTTATCTTACGCAGGTGGAAACACCATATATTTT.

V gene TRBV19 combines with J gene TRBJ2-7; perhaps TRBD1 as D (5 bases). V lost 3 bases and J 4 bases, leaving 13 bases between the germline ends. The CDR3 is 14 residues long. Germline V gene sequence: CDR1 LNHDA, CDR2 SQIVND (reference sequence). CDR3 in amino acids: CASSMGVGQYEQYF. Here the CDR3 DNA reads TGTGCCAGTAGTATGGGCGTGGGGCAGTACGAGCAGTACTTC. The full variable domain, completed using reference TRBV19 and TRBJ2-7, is DGGITQSPKYLFRKEGQNVTLSCEQNLNHDAMYWYRQDPGQGLRLIYYSQIVNDFQKGDIAEGYSVSREKKESFPLTVTSAQKNPTAFYLCASSMGVGQYEQYFGPGTRLTVT.

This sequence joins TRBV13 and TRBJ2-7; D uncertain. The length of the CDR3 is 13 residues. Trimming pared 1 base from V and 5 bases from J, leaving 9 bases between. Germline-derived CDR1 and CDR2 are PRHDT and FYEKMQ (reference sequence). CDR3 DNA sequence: TGTGCCAGCAGCTTAGTCTATCCGGACGAGCAGTACTTC. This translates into CASSLVYPDEQYF.

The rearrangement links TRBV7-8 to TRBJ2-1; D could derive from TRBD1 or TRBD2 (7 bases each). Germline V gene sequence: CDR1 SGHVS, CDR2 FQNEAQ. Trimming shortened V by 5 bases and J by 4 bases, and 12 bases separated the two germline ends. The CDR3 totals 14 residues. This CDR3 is CASSPGGGYNEQFF. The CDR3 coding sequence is TGTGCCAGCAGCCCAGGGGGGGGTTACAATGAGCAGTTCTTC.

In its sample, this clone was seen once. CDR3 in amino acids: CASRPGQLLNTEAFF. CDR3 coding DNA: TGCGCCAGCAGACCGGGACAGCTACTTAACACTGAAGCTTTCTTT. This chain connects TRBV5-1 to TRBJ1-1, with TRBD1 identical over 7 bases. Germline CDR1 is SGHRS and CDR2 is YFSETQ. The junction had 9 bases not matched to a gene; V was cut back by 5 bases and J by 2 bases. CDR3 length equals 15 residues.

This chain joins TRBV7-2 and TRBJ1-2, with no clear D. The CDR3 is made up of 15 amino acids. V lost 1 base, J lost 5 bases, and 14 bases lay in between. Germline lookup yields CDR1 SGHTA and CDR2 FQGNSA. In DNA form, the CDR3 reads TGTGCCAGCAGCTTAGAGATAGGGCCCGGGTATGGCTACACCTTC. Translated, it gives CASSLEIGPGYGYTF.

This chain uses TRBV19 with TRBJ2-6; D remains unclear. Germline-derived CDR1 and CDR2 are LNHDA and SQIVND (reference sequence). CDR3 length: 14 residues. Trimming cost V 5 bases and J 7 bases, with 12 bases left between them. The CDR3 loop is CASSALVGANVLTF. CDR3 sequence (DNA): TGTGCCAGTAGTGCCTTGGTTGGCGCCAACGTCCTGACTTTC.

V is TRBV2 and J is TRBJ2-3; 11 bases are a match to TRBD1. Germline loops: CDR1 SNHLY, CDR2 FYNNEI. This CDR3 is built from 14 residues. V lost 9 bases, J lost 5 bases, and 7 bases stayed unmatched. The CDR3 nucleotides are TGTGCCAGTTGTAGGGACAGGGGGATAGATACGCAGTATTTT. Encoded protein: CASCRDRGIDTQYF.

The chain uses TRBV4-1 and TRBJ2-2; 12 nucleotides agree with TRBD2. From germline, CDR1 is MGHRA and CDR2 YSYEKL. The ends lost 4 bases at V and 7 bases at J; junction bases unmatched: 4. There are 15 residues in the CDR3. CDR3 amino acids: CASSLPGLAGGELFF. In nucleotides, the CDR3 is TGCGCCAGCAGCCTACCGGGACTAGCGGGCGGGGAGCTGTTTTTT.

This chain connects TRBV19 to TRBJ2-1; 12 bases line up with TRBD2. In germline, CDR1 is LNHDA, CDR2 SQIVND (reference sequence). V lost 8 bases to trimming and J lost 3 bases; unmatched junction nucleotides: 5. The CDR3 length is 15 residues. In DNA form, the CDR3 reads TGTGCCAGTTCCCAGACTAGCGGGAGCTACAATGAGCAGTTCTTC. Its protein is CASSQTSGSYNEQFF.

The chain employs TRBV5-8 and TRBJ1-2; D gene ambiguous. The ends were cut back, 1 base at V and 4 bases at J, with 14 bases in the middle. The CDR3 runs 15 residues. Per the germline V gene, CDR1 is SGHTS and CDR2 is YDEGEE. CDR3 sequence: CASSLPGQHRYGYTF. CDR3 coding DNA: TGTGCCAGCAGCTTGCCCGGCCAGCATCGCTATGGCTACACCTTC.

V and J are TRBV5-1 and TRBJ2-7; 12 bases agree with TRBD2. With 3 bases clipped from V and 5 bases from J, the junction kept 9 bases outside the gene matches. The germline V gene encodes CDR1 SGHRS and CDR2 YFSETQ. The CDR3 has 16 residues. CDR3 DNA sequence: TGCGCCAGCAGCTCGACTAGCGGGAGTAACCGCCACGAGCAGTACTTC. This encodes CASSSTSGSNRHEQYF. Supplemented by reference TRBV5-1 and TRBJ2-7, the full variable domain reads KAGVTQTPRYLIKTRGQQVTLSCSPISGHRSVSWYQQTPGQGLQFLFEYFSETQRNKGNFPGRFSGRQFSNSRSEMNVSTLELGDSALYLCASSSTSGSNRHEQYFGPGTRLTVT.

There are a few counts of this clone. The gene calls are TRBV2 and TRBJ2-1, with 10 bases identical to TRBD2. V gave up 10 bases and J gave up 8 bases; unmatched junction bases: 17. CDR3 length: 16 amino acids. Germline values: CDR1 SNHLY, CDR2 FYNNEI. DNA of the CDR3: TGTGCCATCAACCGGGTAGCTAGCGGGAGTTTGGATGAGCAGTTCTTC. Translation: CAINRVASGSLDEQFF.

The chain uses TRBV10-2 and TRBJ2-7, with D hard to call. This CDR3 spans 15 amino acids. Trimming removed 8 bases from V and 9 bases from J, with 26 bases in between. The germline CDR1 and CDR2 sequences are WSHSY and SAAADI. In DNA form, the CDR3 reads TGCGCCAGCTCGCTCCACCTGACGGACGTCCGCGGGCAGTACTTC. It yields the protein CASSLHLTDVRGQYF.

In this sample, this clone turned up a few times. The DNA of the CDR3 is TGTGCCAGTAGTCAGGGAGGGTGGGTGAACACTGAAGCTTTCTTT. Encoded protein: CASSQGGWVNTEAFF. This rearrangement joins TRBV19 to TRBJ1-1; D might be TRBD1 (5 bases). In germline, CDR1 is LNHDA, CDR2 SQIVND (reference sequence). Trimming removed 5 bases from V and 0 bases from J, with 13 bases in between. This CDR3 region has 15 residues.

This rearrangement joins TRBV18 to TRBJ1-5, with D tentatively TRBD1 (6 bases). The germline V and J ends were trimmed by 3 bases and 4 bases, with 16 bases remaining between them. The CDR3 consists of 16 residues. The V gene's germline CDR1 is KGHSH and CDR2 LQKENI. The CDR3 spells CASSPDRDIRNQPQHF. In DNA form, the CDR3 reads TGTGCCAGCTCACCCGACCGGGACATTAGAAATCAGCCCCAGCATTTT. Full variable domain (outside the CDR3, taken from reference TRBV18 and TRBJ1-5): NAGVMQNPRHLVRRRGQEARLRCSPMKGHSHVYWYRQLPEEGLKFMVYLQKENIIDESGMPKERFSAEFPKEGPSILRIQQVVRGDSAAYFCASSPDRDIRNQPQHFGDGTRLSIL.